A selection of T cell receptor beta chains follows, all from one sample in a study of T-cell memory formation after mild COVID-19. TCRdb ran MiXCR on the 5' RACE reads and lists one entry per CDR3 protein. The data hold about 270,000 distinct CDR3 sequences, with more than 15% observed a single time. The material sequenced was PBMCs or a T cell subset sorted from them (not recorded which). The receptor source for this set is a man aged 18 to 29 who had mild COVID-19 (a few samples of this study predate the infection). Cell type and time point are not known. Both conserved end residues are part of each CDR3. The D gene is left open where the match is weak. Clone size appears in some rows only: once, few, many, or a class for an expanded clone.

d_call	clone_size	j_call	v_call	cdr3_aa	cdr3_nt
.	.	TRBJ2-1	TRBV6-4	CASSEGGSISYNEQFF	TGTGCCAGCAGCGAGGGGGGCTCAATCTCCTACAATGAGCAGTTCTTC
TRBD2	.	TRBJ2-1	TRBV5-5	CASSLGLAGVYNEQFF	TGTGCCAGCAGCTTGGGACTAGCGGGGGTCTACAATGAGCAGTTCTTC
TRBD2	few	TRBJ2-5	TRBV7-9	CASNPGERGNQETQYF	TGTGCCAGCAACCCGGGGGAGCGGGGGAACCAAGAGACCCAGTACTTC
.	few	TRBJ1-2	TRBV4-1	CASSQGQYYGYTF	TGCGCCAGCAGCCAAGGACAGTACTATGGCTACACCTTC
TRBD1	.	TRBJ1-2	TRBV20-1	CSAGPGQGTRYGYTF	TGCAGTGCTGGCCCGGGACAGGGAACCCGCTATGGCTACACCTTC
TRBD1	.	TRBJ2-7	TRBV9	CASGDPPGQGAFEQYF	TGTGCCAGCGGAGACCCGCCGGGACAGGGGGCGTTCGAGCAGTACTTC
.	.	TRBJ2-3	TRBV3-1	CASSQEVWDTQYF	TGTGCCAGCAGCCAAGAAGTCTGGGATACGCAGTATTTT
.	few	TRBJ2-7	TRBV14	CASSQEKGPTYEQYF	TGTGCCAGCAGCCAAGAAAAAGGGCCTACCTACGAGCAGTACTTC
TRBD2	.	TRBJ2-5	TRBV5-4	CASSRTSGDGETQYF	TGTGCCAGCAGCCGGACTAGCGGGGATGGAGAGACCCAGTACTTC
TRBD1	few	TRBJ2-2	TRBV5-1	CASSLEGGKIGELFF	TGCGCCAGCAGCTTGGAAGGGGGCAAGATCGGGGAGCTGTTTTTT
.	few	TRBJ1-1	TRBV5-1	CASSTAGTRNTEAFF	TGCGCCAGCAGCACCGCCGGGACAAGAAACACTGAAGCTTTCTTT
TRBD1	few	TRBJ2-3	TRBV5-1	CASSRTGSADTQYF	TGCGCCAGCAGCCGGACAGGTTCCGCAGATACGCAGTATTTT
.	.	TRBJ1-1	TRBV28	CASSTQGLFLEAFF	TGTGCCAGCAGTACCCAGGGGCTCTTCCTCGAAGCTTTCTTT
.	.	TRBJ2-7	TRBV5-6	CASSGWTDAYEQYF	TGTGCCAGCAGCGGATGGACAGACGCCTACGAGCAGTACTTC
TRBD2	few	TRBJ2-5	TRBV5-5	CASSLSVAGGPHKTQYF	TGTGCCAGCAGCTTGTCCGTAGCGGGGGGGCCCCACAAGACCCAGTACTTC
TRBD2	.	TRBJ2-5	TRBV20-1	CSARKGGSGGQETQYF	TGCAGTGCTAGAAAGGGTGGTAGCGGGGGTCAAGAGACCCAGTACTTC
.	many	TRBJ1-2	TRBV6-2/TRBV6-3	CASSYSPADDYGYTF	TGTGCCAGCAGTTACTCACCGGCAGACGACTATGGCTACACCTTC
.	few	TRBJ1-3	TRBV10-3	CAISEWRISGNTIYF	TGTGCCATCAGTGAGTGGCGGATATCTGGAAACACCATATATTTT
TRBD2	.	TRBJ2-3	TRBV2	CASPRGGFPDTQYF	TGTGCCAGCCCCCGGGGAGGGTTCCCAGATACGCAGTATTTT
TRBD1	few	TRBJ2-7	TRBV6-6	CASSYSRQGTYF	TGTGCCAGCAGTTACTCCCGACAGGGGACGTACTTC
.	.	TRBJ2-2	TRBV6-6	CASSYQTPNTGELFF	TGTGCCAGCAGTTATCAGACACCTAACACCGGGGAGCTGTTTTTT
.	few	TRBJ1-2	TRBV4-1	CASSQIGQLYGYTF	TGCGCCAGCAGCCAAATTGGCCAGCTCTATGGCTACACCTTC
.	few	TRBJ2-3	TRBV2	CASSEAGGWGTDTQYF	TGTGCCAGCAGTGAAGCTGGGGGCTGGGGCACAGATACGCAGTATTTT
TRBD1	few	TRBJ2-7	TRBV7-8	CASSFWDRNSYEQYF	TGTGCCAGCAGCTTCTGGGACAGGAATAGCTACGAGCAGTACTTC
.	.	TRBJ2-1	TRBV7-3	CASSLLRGRNEQFF	TGTGCCAGCAGCTTATTACGGGGAAGGAATGAGCAGTTCTTC
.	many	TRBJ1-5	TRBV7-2	CASSPRDGIWPQHF	TGTGCCAGCAGCCCCCGGGACGGAATATGGCCCCAGCATTTT
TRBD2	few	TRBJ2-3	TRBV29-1	CSVVLAGGGDTQYF	TGCAGCGTGGTTCTAGCGGGGGGAGGAGATACGCAGTATTTT
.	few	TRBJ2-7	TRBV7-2	CASSLAAASSYEQYF	TGTGCCAGCAGCTTAGCGGCGGCTAGCTCCTACGAGCAGTACTTC
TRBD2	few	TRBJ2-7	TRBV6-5	CASSSKPTSGSYEQYF	TGTGCCAGCAGTTCCAAACCGACTAGCGGATCTTACGAGCAGTACTTC
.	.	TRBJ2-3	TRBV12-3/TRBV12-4	CASSFSRPETDTQYF	TGTGCCAGCAGTTTCTCCCGCCCGGAGACAGATACGCAGTATTTT
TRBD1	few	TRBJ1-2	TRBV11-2	CASSLRQGSRYTF	TGTGCCAGCAGCCTCCGACAGGGTAGTCGCTACACCTTC
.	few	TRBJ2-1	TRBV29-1	CSVVGVDPSSYNEQFF	TGCAGCGTTGTAGGGGTTGACCCCAGCTCCTACAATGAGCAGTTCTTC
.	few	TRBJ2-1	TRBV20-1	CSAAKRDNEQFF	TGCAGTGCCGCCAAGCGAGACAATGAGCAGTTCTTC
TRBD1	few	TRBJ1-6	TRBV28	CASSLPTGGISYNSPLHF	TGTGCCAGCAGTTTACCTACAGGGGGCATCTCCTATAATTCACCCCTCCACTTT
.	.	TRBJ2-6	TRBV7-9	CASSLAYRATPGANVLTF	TGTGCCAGCAGCTTAGCCTACAGGGCTACCCCTGGGGCCAACGTCCTGACTTTC
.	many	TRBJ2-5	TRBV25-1	CASSVRGMETQYF	TGTGCCAGCAGCGTACGGGGTATGGAGACCCAGTACTTC
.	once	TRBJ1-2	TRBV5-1	CASSLALAGANYGYTF	TGCGCCAGCAGCTTGGCCTTGGCAGGGGCTAACTATGGCTACACCTTC
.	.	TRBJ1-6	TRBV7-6	CASSLMEGGRNSPLHF	TGTGCCAGCAGCTTAATGGAGGGCGGGCGGAATTCACCCCTCCACTTT
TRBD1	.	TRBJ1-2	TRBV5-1	CASSPEGAIANYGYTF	TGCGCCAGCAGCCCCGAGGGGGCAATAGCTAACTATGGCTACACCTTC